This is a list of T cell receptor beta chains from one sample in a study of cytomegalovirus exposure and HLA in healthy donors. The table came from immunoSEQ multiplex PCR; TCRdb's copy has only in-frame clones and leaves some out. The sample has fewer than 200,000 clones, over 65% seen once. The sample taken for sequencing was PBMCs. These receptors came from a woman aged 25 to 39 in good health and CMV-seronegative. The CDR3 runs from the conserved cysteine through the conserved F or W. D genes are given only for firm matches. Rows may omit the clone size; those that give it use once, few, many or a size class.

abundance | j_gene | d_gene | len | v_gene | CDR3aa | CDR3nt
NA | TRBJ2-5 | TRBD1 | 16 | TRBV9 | CASSVRGDRVQETQYF | TGTGCCAGCAGCGTGAGGGGGGACAGGGTACAAGAGACCCAGTACTTC
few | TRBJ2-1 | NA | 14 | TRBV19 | CASSPGGTLNEQFF | TGTGCCAGTAGTCCAGGGGGGACACTCAATGAGCAGTTCTTC
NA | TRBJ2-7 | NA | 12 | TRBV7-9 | CSSSDSRDEQYF | TGTTCCAGCAGCGATTCCAGGGACGAGCAGTACTTC
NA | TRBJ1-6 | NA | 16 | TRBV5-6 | CASSLGLGSYNSPLHF | TGTGCCAGCAGCTTGGGTCTGGGGAGCTATAATTCACCCCTCCACTTT
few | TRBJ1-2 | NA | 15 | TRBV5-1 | CASAGGRTTNYGYTF | TGCGCCAGCGCCGGGGGGCGGACTACTAACTATGGCTACACCTTC
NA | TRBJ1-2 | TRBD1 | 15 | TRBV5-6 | CASSIYGTGFGGYTF | TGTGCCAGCAGCATATACGGGACAGGGTTCGGAGGCTACACCTTC
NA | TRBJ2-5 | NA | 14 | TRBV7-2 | CASSSTSLGETQYF | TGTGCCAGCAGCTCGACTAGTCTGGGAGAGACCCAGTACTTC
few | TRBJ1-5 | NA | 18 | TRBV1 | CTSSQDAVICHSNQPQHF | TGCACCAGCAGCCAAGACGCGGTCATATGCCATAGCAATCAGCCCCAGCATTTT
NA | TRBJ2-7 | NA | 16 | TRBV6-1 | CASSEAGGLWSYEQYF | TGTGCCAGCAGTGAAGCGGGGGGGCTATGGTCCTACGAGCAGTACTTC
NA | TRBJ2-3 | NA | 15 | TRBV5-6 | CASSLVGLITDTQYF | TGTGCCAGCAGCTTGGTCGGTTTGATCACAGATACGCAGTATTTT
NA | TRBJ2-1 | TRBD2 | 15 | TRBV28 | CASLVTSGSYNEQFF | TGTGCCAGCCTCGTGACTAGCGGGAGCTACAATGAGCAGTTCTTC
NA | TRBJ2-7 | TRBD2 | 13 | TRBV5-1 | CASSPAGVYEQYF | TGCGCCAGCAGCCCCGCGGGGGTCTACGAGCAGTACTTC
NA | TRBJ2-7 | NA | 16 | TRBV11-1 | CASSTMQRGTAYEQYF | TGTGCCAGCAGCACAATGCAACGGGGAACAGCCTACGAGCAGTACTTC
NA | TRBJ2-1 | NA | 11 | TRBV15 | CATSVRDSQFF | TGTGCCACCAGCGTCCGGGACTCCCAATTCTTC
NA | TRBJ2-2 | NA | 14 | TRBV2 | CASRGTFATGELFF | TGTGCCAGCAGGGGGACTTTCGCGACCGGGGAGCTGTTTTTT
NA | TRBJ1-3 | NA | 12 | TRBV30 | CAWTLSGNTIYF | TGTGCCTGGACCCTCTCTGGAAACACCATATATTTT
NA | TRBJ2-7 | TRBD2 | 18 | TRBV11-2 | CASSSGLAGVPSSYEQYF | TGTGCCAGCAGCTCGGGACTAGCGGGGGTCCCGAGCTCCTACGAGCAGTACTTC
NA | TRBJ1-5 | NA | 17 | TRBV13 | CASSACDSLGVIQPQHF | TGTGCCAGCAGCGCTTGCGACTCATTAGGGGTTATTCAGCCCCAGCATTTT
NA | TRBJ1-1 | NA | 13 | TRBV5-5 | CASSLAGDTEAFF | TGTGCCAGCAGCTTGGCGGGGGACACTGAAGCTTTCTTT
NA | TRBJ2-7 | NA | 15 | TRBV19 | CASSIGPGIAYEQYF | TGTGCCAGTAGTATAGGCCCGGGGATTGCCTACGAGCAGTACTTC
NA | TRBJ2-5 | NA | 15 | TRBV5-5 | CASSPGEAGAETQYF | TGTGCCAGCAGCCCCGGCGAAGCAGGGGCAGAGACCCAGTACTTC
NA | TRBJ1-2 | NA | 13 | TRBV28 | CASSLEGGVDYTF | TGTGCCAGCAGTTTAGAGGGAGGCGTAGACTACACCTTC
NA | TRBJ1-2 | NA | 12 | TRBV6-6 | CASSSDSCGYTF | TGTGCCAGCAGTTCAGACAGTTGCGGCTACACCTTC
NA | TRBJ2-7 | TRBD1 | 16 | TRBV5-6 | CASSARTGGSFYEQYF | TGTGCCAGCAGCGCCCGGACAGGGGGAAGTTTCTACGAGCAGTACTTC
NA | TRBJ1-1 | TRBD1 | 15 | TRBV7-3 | CASSLDRGGNTEAFF | TGTGCCAGCAGCTTGGACAGGGGCGGGAACACTGAAGCTTTCTTT
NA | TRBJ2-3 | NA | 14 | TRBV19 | CASKGGTKLDTQYF | TGTGCCAGTAAAGGGGGTACCAAATTAGATACGCAGTATTTT
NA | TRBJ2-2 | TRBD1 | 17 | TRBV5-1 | CASSLGRDRDNTGELFF | TGCGCCAGCAGCTTGGGCCGGGACAGGGATAACACCGGGGAGCTGTTTTTT
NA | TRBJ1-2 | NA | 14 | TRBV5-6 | CASSLSGIPRGYTF | TGTGCCAGCAGCCTGTCAGGGATCCCGCGTGGCTACACCTTC
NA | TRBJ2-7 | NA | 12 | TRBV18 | CASSPTVSEQYF | TGTGCCAGCTCACCGACAGTATCCGAGCAGTACTTC
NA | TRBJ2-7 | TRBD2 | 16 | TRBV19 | CASRRQHLAAYYEQYF | TGTGCCAGTAGACGACAGCACCTAGCGGCCTATTACGAGCAGTACTTC
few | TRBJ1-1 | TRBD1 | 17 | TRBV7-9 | CASSLGTQGALNTEAFF | TGTGCCAGCAGCTTAGGAACGCAGGGGGCTTTGAACACTGAAGCTTTCTTT
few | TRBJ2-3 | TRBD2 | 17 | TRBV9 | CASSVEPSGGLTDTQYF | TGTGCCAGCAGCGTAGAGCCAAGCGGGGGACTAACAGATACGCAGTATTTT
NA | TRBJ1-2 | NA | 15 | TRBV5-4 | CASSLVPFSNYGYTF | TGTGCCAGCAGCTTGGTTCCCTTCTCCAACTATGGCTACACCTTC
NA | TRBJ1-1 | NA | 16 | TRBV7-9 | CASSLAGGGRNTEAFF | TGTGCCAGCAGCTTAGCGGGGGGGGGCAGGAACACTGAAGCTTTCTTT
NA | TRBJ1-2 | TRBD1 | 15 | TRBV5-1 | CASSIYPGQGTGYTF | TGCGCCAGCAGCATTTACCCGGGACAGGGGACTGGCTACACCTTC
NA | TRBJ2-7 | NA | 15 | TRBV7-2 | CASSLASGQPYEQYF | TGTGCCAGCAGCTTAGCGTCCGGACAGCCCTACGAGCAGTACTTC
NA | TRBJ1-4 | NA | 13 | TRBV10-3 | CAVAGDTNEKLFF | TGTGCCGTCGCAGGGGATACTAATGAAAAACTGTTTTTT
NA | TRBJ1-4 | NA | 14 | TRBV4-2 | CASSLLRENEKLFF | TGTGCCAGCAGCCTGTTACGAGAGAATGAAAAACTGTTTTTT
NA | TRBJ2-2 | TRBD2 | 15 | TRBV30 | CAWSTSGANTGELFF | TGTGCCTGGAGCACTAGCGGGGCTAACACCGGGGAGCTGTTTTTT
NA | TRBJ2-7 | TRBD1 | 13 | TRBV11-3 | CASSFDRGNEQYF | TGTGCCAGCAGCTTTGACAGGGGAAACGAGCAGTACTTC
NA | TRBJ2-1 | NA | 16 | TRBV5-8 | CASSLVVPTVYNEQFF | TGTGCCAGCAGCTTGGTGGTCCCGACAGTTTACAATGAGCAGTTCTTC
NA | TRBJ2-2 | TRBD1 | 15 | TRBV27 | CASSPQQGARGELFF | TGTGCCAGCAGTCCCCAACAGGGGGCGCGCGGGGAGCTGTTTTTT
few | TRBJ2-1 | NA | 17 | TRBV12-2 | CASRLGYSGPTYNEQFF | TGTGCAAGTCGCTTAGGATACAGCGGCCCTACCTACAATGAGCAGTTCTTC
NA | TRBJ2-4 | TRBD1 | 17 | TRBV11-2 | CASSLTGTGRAKNIQYF | TGTGCCAGCAGCTTAACCGGGACAGGGAGAGCCAAAAACATTCAGTACTTC
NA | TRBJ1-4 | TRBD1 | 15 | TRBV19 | CASSLNRGDNEKLFF | TGTGCCAGTAGCCTAAACAGGGGGGATAATGAAAAACTGTTTTTT